This TCR beta chain came from a study of CD8+ T cells in alopecia areata. Overall study context: Those patients who were treated received oral tofacitinib, which was given at 5 to 10 mg twice daily for moderate-to-severe alopecia areata.

Germline V CDR1 and CDR2: GTSNPN, SVGIG (reference sequence). The CDR3 spans 13 residues. V lost 4 bases and J lost 7, with 11 bases in between. Sample treatment: oral pan-JAK inhibitor, 5-10 mg twice daily. Obtained from alopecia areata patients were lesional scalp punch biopsies along with peripheral blood. In each case, RNA was isolated and then reverse transcribed into cDNA as the sequencing template. Method: immunoSEQ multiplex PCR; TCRdb's copy keeps in-frame clones and lacks some. The table lists approximately 150,000 clones, roughly 58% of them singletons. In regard to this clone: Its antigen remains unidentified.

Study-wide findings and caveats: A great number of expanded lesional clones endured in scalp and blood during tofacitinib.

This material consisted of CD4+ T cells sorted from blood, taken at week 56, from a patient treated with tofacitinib. The source of this sequence is a human donor with alopecia areata. V and J are TRBV30 and TRBJ1-6, with no clear D. The CDR3 loop reads CAWTREGNSPLHF. The CDR3 DNA is TGTGCCTGGACCCGGGAAGGAAATTCACCCCTCCACTTT.